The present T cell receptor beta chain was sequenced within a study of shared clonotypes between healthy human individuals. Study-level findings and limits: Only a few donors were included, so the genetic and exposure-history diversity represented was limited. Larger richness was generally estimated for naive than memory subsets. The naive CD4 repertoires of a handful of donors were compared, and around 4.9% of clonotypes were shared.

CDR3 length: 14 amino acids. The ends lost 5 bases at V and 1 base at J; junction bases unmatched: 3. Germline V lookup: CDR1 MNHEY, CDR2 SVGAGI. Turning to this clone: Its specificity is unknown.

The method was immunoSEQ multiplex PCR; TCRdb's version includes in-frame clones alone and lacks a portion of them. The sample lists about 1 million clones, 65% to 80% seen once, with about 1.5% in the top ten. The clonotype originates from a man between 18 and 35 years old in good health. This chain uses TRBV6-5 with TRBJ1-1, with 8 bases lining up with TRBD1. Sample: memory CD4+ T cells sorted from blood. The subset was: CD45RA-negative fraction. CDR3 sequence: CASSRTGSNTEAFF. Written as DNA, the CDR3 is TGTGCCAGCAGTCGGACAGGGTCGAACACTGAAGCTTTCTTT.